This paragraph reports one T cell receptor (beta chain). The data were obtained in a study of shared clonotypes between healthy human individuals. Generated by immunoSEQ multiplex PCR, the TCRdb table keeps only in-frame clones and is missing some. Found here are approximately 2.1 million clones, 85% to 95% of them singletons; the top ten hold 0.39%. The V end lost 5 bases, the J end lost 1 base, and 17 bases lay between the germline ends. The CDR3 is made up of 16 amino acids. From germline, CDR1 is SGHVS and CDR2 FNYEAQ. Input material: naive CD4+ T cells from PBMCs. The subset: CD45RA+ positively selected. The origin of this receptor is a man younger than 35 in good health. Some clones in this sample may be carry-over from other donors' samples. The chain employs TRBV7-6 and TRBJ1-2, with unresolved D. For the CDR3, the DNA is TGTGCCAGCAGCCCAACATCACGTGAGCTTAACTATGGCTACACCTTC. It yields the protein CASSPTSRELNYGYTF.